The 16 T cell receptor beta chains below were found in one sample sequenced in a study of shared clonotypes between healthy human individuals (TCRdb year 2020). The library was prepared using the immunoSEQ multiplex PCR assay. Sourced from immuneACCESS, this table was stored by TCRdb with only in-frame sequences that have V and J called. A share of the clones is absent; for the studies checked, an unresolved V gene accounts for under half, and the remainder has no known explanation. Present in this sample are 2 million to 3 million clones, under 95% of which were seen just once. The leading ten clones occupy more than 0.35% of the sample. The specimen sequenced was naive CD4+ T cells from PBMCs. The cell subset or site label here, explained by the study, means: CD45RA+ positively selected. Receptor source: a man aged 18 to 30 in good health. Some clones in this sample may be carry-over from other donors' samples.

This rearrangement joins TRBV7-3 to TRBJ2-1; 8 bases line up with TRBD2. Losses at the gene ends were 4 bases for V and 4 bases for J; bases not matched to a gene: 9. The germline gives CDR1 SGHTA, CDR2 FQGTGA. There are 16 residues in the CDR3. This CDR3 reads CASSSPGLAGYNEQFF. The CDR3 coding sequence is TGTGCCAGCAGCTCCCCCGGGCTAGCGGGTTACAATGAGCAGTTCTTC. Filled out from reference TRBV7-3 and TRBJ2-1, the complete variable domain reads GAGVSQTPSNKVTEKGKYVELRCDPISGHTALYWYRQSLGQGPEFLIYFQGTGAADDSGLPNDRFFAVRPEGSVSTLKIQRTERGDSAVYLCASSSPGLAGYNEQFFGPGTRLTVL.

The rearrangement uses TRBV7-3 and TRBJ1-5; 7 bases match TRBD1. Germline CDR1 SGHTA, CDR2 FQGTGA. The CDR3 covers 17 residues. V trimming: 7 bases; J trimming: 6 bases; junction bases outside the gene matches: 18. The CDR3 DNA sequence: TGTGCCAGCAACGCGACGTCTGGGGACAGAGATGGTCAGCCCCAGCATTTT. It codes for CASNATSGDRDGQPQHF.

The sample holds one count of this clone. This sequence joins TRBV19 and TRBJ1-2, with D perhaps TRBD1 (6 bases). This CDR3 spans 12 amino acids. Germline values: CDR1 LNHDA, CDR2 SQIVND (reference sequence). V lost 4 bases and J 6 bases, leaving 9 bases between the germline ends. CDR3 region: CASSNRADGYTF. The CDR3 nucleotides read TGTGCCAGTAGTAACAGGGCGGATGGCTACACCTTC.

Notes on this clone: Other DNA sequences of this sample code for an identical CDR3. The chain joins TRBV4-2 to TRBJ2-5; TRBD2 is a possible D gene (6 bases). The CDR3 spans 15 residues. The V gene lost 0 bases and the J gene lost 5 bases, with 13 bases spanning the gap. The germline V gene encodes CDR1 LGHNA and CDR2 YNFKEQ. The CDR3 DNA is TGTGCCAGCAGCCAAGATTTGGGGGGTGGGGAGACCCAGTACTTC. It yields the protein CASSQDLGGGETQYF.

This clone was seen a handful of times. V and J are TRBV4-1 and TRBJ1-1; no clear D. Trimming pared 0 bases from V and 11 bases from J, leaving 10 bases between. From germline, CDR1 is MGHRA and CDR2 YSYEKL. The CDR3 totals 12 residues. Here the CDR3 reads CASSQDGSLAFF. CDR3 DNA: TGCGCCAGCAGCCAAGATGGCAGTCTCGCTTTCTTT.

The chain is built from TRBV14 and TRBJ1-1; D ambiguous. The germline gives CDR1 SGHDN, CDR2 FVKESK. The CDR3 length is 13 residues. The V gene lost 1 base and the J gene lost 3 bases, with 6 bases spanning the gap. Here the CDR3 reads CASSQVSYTEAFF. CDR3 nucleotide sequence: TGTGCCAGCAGCCAAGTGAGTTACACTGAAGCTTTCTTT.

Only one count was recorded for this clone. The chain uses TRBV5-1 and TRBJ2-3, with TRBD2 matching 12 bases. This CDR3 region has 18 residues. V shed 4 bases and J 0 bases; nucleotides not matched to a gene: 9. Germline CDR1 is SGHRS and CDR2 is YFSETQ. The CDR3 sequence: CASSGGGLAGGSTDTQYF. The CDR3 coding sequence is TGCGCCAGCAGCGGTGGGGGTCTAGCGGGAGGGAGCACAGATACGCAGTATTTT.

This chain connects TRBV9 to TRBJ1-2, with unresolved D. The CDR3 has 14 amino acids. Trimming stripped 0 bases from V and 2 bases from J, with 8 bases between. CDR1 SGDLS and CDR2 YYNGEE come from the germline V gene. This CDR3 reads CASSVGSQNYGYTF. In nucleotides, the CDR3 is TGTGCCAGCAGCGTAGGTAGTCAGAACTATGGCTACACCTTC.

The gene calls are TRBV11-2 and TRBJ2-2; D might be TRBD1 (5 bases). This CDR3 is 15 amino acids long. V lost 2 bases, J lost 7 bases, and 14 bases lay in between. Germline lookup yields CDR1 SGHAT and CDR2 FQNNGV. The CDR3 DNA follows: TGTGCCAGCAGCTTATGGGGCCGAGCAGACGGGGAGCTGTTTTTT. This codes for CASSLWGRADGELFF.

The rearrangement joins TRBV30 to TRBJ1-4; no clear D gene. This CDR3 has 16 residues. CDR1 and CDR2 (germline): GTSNPN, SVGIG (reference sequence). Trimming stripped 7 bases from V and 0 bases from J, with 18 bases between. CDR3 residues: CAFSPTLRATNEKLFF. The CDR3 region has the DNA TGTGCCTTTTCCCCCACCCTCCGCGCAACTAATGAAAAACTGTTTTTT. The full variable domain, in which reference TRBV30 and TRBJ1-4 provide the parts outside the CDR3, is SQTIHQWPATLVQPVGSPLSLECTVEGTSNPNLYWYRQAAGRGLQLLFYSVGIGQISSEVPQNLSASRPQDRQFILSSKKLLLSDSGFYLCAFSPTLRATNEKLFFGSGTQLSVL.

The chain links TRBV7-9 to TRBJ2-3; TRBD1 matches at 7 bases. Germline loops: CDR1 SEHNR, CDR2 FQNEAQ (reference sequence). The length of the CDR3 is 16 residues. Trimming removed 5 bases from V and 3 bases from J; junction bases left unmatched: 11. CDR3 sequence: CASSARQGVGTDTQYF. For the CDR3, the DNA is TGTGCCAGCAGCGCTAGACAGGGAGTTGGGACAGATACGCAGTATTTT.

The rearrangement links TRBV28 to TRBJ1-2; TRBD1 matches 9 bases. CDR3 length equals 14 residues. The ends lost 7 bases at V and 5 bases at J; junction bases unmatched: 8. Per germline, CDR1 MDHEN and CDR2 SYDVKM. CDR3 DNA sequence: TGTGCCAGCACCCTGGACAGGGGTAGTTATGGCTACACCTTC. Translated, it gives CASTLDRGSYGYTF.

This chain connects TRBV2 to TRBJ2-1; 11 positions match TRBD2. Germline trimming cut 8 bases from V and 8 bases from J; bases unmatched to any gene: 5. CDR1 SNHLY and CDR2 FYNNEI come from the germline V gene. The CDR3 runs 13 residues. This CDR3 reads CASDRSGRDEQFF. The CDR3 DNA is TGTGCCAGCGATCGTAGCGGGAGGGATGAGCAGTTCTTC.

The rearrangement links TRBV6-1 to TRBJ2-6; D not resolved. V shed 5 bases and J shed 7 bases, with 15 bases lying between them. The germline gives CDR1 MNHNS, CDR2 SASEGT. There are 15 residues in the CDR3. The CDR3 protein is CASSPDVKRANVLTF. The CDR3 bases are TGTGCCAGCAGTCCAGACGTGAAGCGAGCCAACGTCCTGACTTTC.

This chain connects TRBV9 to TRBJ1-2; D ambiguous. Germline V gene sequence: CDR1 SGDLS, CDR2 YYNGEE. With 4 bases removed from V and 2 bases from J, the gap between germline ends came to 12 bases. The CDR3 sequence is 14 residues long. CDR3 sequence (DNA): TGTGCCAGCAGCCCGACTCCATACAACTATGGCTACACCTTC. Translating gives CASSPTPYNYGYTF.

V and J are TRBV28 and TRBJ1-3; D might be TRBD1 (5 bases). V was pared by 2 bases and J by 0 bases, with 14 bases between. This CDR3 comprises 17 residues. CDR1 and CDR2 from the germline V gene are MDHEN and SYDVKM. The CDR3 reads CASSLVDSGISGNTIYF. DNA for the CDR3: TGTGCCAGCAGTTTAGTTGACAGTGGGATCTCTGGAAACACCATATATTTT.